These 16 T cell receptor beta chains came from one sample sequenced in a study of graft-versus-host responses after intestinal transplantation. Their target antigens are unknown. TCRdb keeps only in-frame clones here, not all; method: immunoSEQ multiplex PCR. The data hold more than 95,000 clones, with approximately 84% observed a single time. The sequenced sample was unstimulated CD4+ T cells sorted from spleen or lymph node cells, obtained before intestinal transplant. All receptors derive from a human donor who received an intestinal transplant.

This chain links TRBV5-4 with TRBJ1-3; D call uncertain. This CDR3 region has 13 residues. Germline CDR1 is SGHNT and CDR2 is YYREEE (reference sequence). V was pared by 7 bases and J by 0 bases, with 8 bases between. CDR3 protein: CASVDFSGNTIYF. As DNA, the CDR3 is TGTGCCAGCGTCGACTTCTCTGGAAACACCATATATTTT. The full variable domain, with the rest looked up from reference TRBV5-4 and TRBJ1-3, is ETGVTQSPTHLIKTRGQQVTLRCSSQSGHNTVSWYQQALGQGPQFIFQYYREEENGRGNFPPRFSGLQFPNYSSELNVNALELDDSALYLCASVDFSGNTIYFGEGSWLTVV.

The CDR3 nucleotides read TGTGCCAGCAGCTTAAGGACAGGGGACACCGGGGAGCTGTTTTTT. It codes for CASSLRTGDTGELFF. The V gene is TRBV7-3, the J gene TRBJ2-2; 9 nucleotides line up with TRBD1. Trimming removed 1 base from V and 3 bases from J; junction bases left unmatched: 0. Germline-derived CDR1 and CDR2 are SGHTA and FQGTGA. This CDR3 has 15 amino acids.

The CDR3 DNA reads as TGTGCCAGTAGCCCGGGACAGGCGGCAACTAATGAAAAACTGTTTTTT. It yields the protein CASSPGQAATNEKLFF. This chain connects TRBV19 to TRBJ1-4; 8 bases match TRBD1. The CDR3 totals 16 residues. The ends lost 6 bases at V and 0 bases at J; junction bases unmatched: 6. The germline V gene has CDR1 LNHDA and CDR2 SQIVND (reference sequence).

V is TRBV5-4 and J is TRBJ2-5; 9 bases are a match to TRBD2. From germline, CDR1 is SGHNT and CDR2 YYREEE (reference sequence). The CDR3 has 15 amino acids. Trimming removed 4 bases from V and 4 bases from J; junction bases left unmatched: 8. CDR3 loop: CASSARGSGGETQYF. DNA of the CDR3: TGTGCCAGCAGCGCCCGGGGTAGCGGGGGAGAGACCCAGTACTTC. Drawing the rest from reference TRBV5-4 and TRBJ2-5, the complete variable domain is ETGVTQSPTHLIKTRGQQVTLRCSSQSGHNTVSWYQQALGQGPQFIFQYYREEENGRGNFPPRFSGLQFPNYSSELNVNALELDDSALYLCASSARGSGGETQYFGPGTRLLVL.

This chain uses TRBV5-4 with TRBJ2-3; TRBD1 might be the D (6 bases). This CDR3 spans 16 amino acids. Per germline, CDR1 SGHNT and CDR2 YYREEE (reference sequence). V lost 1 base to trimming and J lost 0 bases, with 12 bases between them. This CDR3 reads CASSLKQGRSTDTQYF. The DNA of the CDR3 is TGTGCCAGCAGCTTGAAACAGGGACGGAGCACAGATACGCAGTATTTT.

The gene calls are TRBV5-6 and TRBJ1-5; a weak D match, TRBD1 (5 bases). Trimming took off 0 bases at V and 7 bases at J, with 5 bases between the two ends. The length of the CDR3 is 12 residues. The germline V gene encodes CDR1 SGHDT and CDR2 YYEEEE. CDR3 loop: CASSLAGQPQHF. The CDR3 DNA reads TGTGCCAGCAGCTTGGCAGGGCAGCCCCAGCATTTT.

This chain joins TRBV10-1 and TRBJ2-1, with D possibly being TRBD2 (7 bases). V lost 2 bases and J 9 bases, leaving 23 bases between the germline ends. The germline V gene encodes CDR1 WNHNN and CDR2 SYGVQD (reference sequence). This CDR3 is built from 17 residues. In DNA, the CDR3 is TGCGCCAGCAGTGAGGGGGGGGCCGGGAGAAGAAGGGGTGAGCAGTTCTTC. It encodes CASSEGGAGRRRGEQFF.

The table lists this clone with a count of one. This chain joins TRBV5-1 and TRBJ2-7, with 9 bases identical to TRBD1. With 5 bases clipped from V and 2 bases from J, the junction kept 11 bases outside the gene matches. Germline loops: CDR1 SGHRS, CDR2 YFSETQ. This CDR3 has 16 amino acids. The CDR3 loop reads CASREPTGGGTYEQYF. CDR3 in DNA: TGCGCCAGCAGGGAACCTACAGGGGGCGGAACCTACGAGCAGTACTTC.

The chain recombines TRBV7-9 with TRBJ1-1, with TRBD1 as a possible D gene (6 bases). The CDR3 is 13 amino acids. CDR1 and CDR2 from the germline V gene are SEHNR and FQNEAQ (reference sequence). With 5 bases removed from V and 3 bases from J, the gap between germline ends came to 10 bases. The CDR3 nucleotides are TGTGCCAGCAGCCGCGAGGGGGACACTGAAGCTTTCTTT. Protein product: CASSREGDTEAFF.

This sequence joins TRBV7-3 and TRBJ2-3, with D possibly being TRBD1 or TRBD2 (7 bases each). CDR1 SGHTA and CDR2 FQGTGA come from the germline V gene. CDR3 length: 14 residues. The ends were cut back, 7 bases at V and 2 bases at J, with 13 bases in the middle. CDR3 amino acids: CASTRGGSTDTQYF. Written as DNA, the CDR3 is TGTGCCAGCACCAGGGGGGGGTCCACAGATACGCAGTATTTT.

The chain recombines TRBV7-3 with TRBJ2-1; maybe TRBD2 (6 bases). This CDR3 has 15 residues. Trimming shortened V by 2 bases and J by 3 bases, and 11 bases separated the two germline ends. Germline V gene sequence: CDR1 SGHTA, CDR2 FQGTGA. DNA for the CDR3: TGTGCCAGCAGCTTAGGCGGGGTAAACTACAATGAGCAGTTCTTC. Residues: CASSLGGVNYNEQFF.

The chain uses TRBV7-9 and TRBJ2-1, with D perhaps being TRBD1 or TRBD2 (5 bases each). Trimming took off 5 bases at V and 7 bases at J, with 18 bases between the two ends. This CDR3 comprises 15 residues. CDR1 is SEHNR, CDR2 FQNEAQ, per germline (reference sequence). The CDR3 nucleotides are TGTGCCAGCAGCCCCAGGGAGTTCACACAGAATGAGCAGTTCTTC. Translation: CASSPREFTQNEQFF.

The chain uses TRBV5-1 and TRBJ1-1, with TRBD1 matching 7 bases. Germline V gene lookup returns CDR1 SGHRS and CDR2 YFSETQ. The CDR3 loop spans 14 amino acids. J was trimmed by 1 base and V by 2 bases; bases with no gene match: 2. The CDR3 nucleotides read TGCGCCAGCAGCTTCGAGGGGGCGAACACTGAAGCTTTCTTT. This translates into CASSFEGANTEAFF.

CDR3 coding DNA: TGTGCCAGCGAACCCCCAGGTGAGCGGCCGACCAACACTGAAGCTTTCTTT. This sequence encodes CASEPPGERPTNTEAFF. The chain joins TRBV28 to TRBJ1-1; D is unresolved. CDR3 length equals 17 residues. Trimming took 8 bases from V and 2 from J, leaving 24 bases between them. CDR1 MDHEN and CDR2 SYDVKM come from the germline V gene.

V gene TRBV5-1 combines with J gene TRBJ2-1, with TRBD1 identical over 11 bases. V shed 1 base and J 3 bases; nucleotides not matched to a gene: 3. This CDR3 comprises 16 residues. Per germline, CDR1 SGHRS and CDR2 YFSETQ. The CDR3: CASSLWTGGIYNEQFF. The CDR3 DNA reads as TGCGCCAGCAGCTTGTGGACAGGGGGCATCTACAATGAGCAGTTCTTC.

Remarks on this clone: At one end, the junction sequence differs from germline, possibly due to a read error. The chain joins TRBV5-1 to TRBJ2-2, with D possibly matching TRBD2 (5 bases). CDR1 is SGHRS and CDR2 is YFSETQ in the germline V gene. The CDR3 covers 13 residues. The CDR3 is CASGSQNTGEMFF. The CDR3 DNA follows: TGCGCCAGCGGCAGTCAGAACACCGGGGAGATGTTTTTT.